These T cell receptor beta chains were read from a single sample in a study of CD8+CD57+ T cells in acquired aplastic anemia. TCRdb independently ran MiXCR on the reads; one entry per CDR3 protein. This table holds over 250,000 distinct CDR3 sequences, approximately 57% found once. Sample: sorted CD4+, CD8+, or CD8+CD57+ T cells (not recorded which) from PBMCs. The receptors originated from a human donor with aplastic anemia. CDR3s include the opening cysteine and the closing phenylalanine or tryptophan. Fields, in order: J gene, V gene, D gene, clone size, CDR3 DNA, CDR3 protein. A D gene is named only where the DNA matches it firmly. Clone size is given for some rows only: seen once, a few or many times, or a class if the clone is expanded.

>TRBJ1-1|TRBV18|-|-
TGTGCCAGCTCACCACCAACAGAGAACACTGAAGCTTTCTTT
CASSPPTENTEAFF
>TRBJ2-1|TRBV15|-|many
TGTGCCACCAGCAGAGATTTGGGGCAGAGTTACAATGAGCAGTTCTTC
CATSRDLGQSYNEQFF
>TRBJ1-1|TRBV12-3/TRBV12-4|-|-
TGTGCCAGCACCTTGGGACACGAAGCTTTCTTT
CASTLGHEAFF
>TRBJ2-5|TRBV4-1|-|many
TGCGCCAGCAGACTAACAGCGACCTACCAAGAGACCCAGTACTTC
CASRLTATYQETQYF
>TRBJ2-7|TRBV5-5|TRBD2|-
TGTGCCAGCAGCCCGGGGACTAGCGGCTACGAGCAGTACTTC
CASSPGTSGYEQYF
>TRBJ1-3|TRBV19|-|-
TGTGCCAGTAGTATCTCCCTTATACGTCTTGGTGGGGCAGCCTCTGGAAACACCATATATTTT
CASSISLIRLGGAASGNTIYF
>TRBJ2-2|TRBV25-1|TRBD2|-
TGTGCCAGCACGGGGTCCAGGAGCGGGAGTGATACCGGGGAGCTGTTTTTT
CASTGSRSGSDTGELFF
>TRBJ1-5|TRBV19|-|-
TGTGCCAGTAGTGTCTCAGTAGGCAATCAGCCCCAGCATTTT
CASSVSVGNQPQHF
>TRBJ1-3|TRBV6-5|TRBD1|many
TGTGCCAGCAGAAAACAGGGGGCTGGGGCGACTGGAAACACCATATATTTT
CASRKQGAGATGNTIYF
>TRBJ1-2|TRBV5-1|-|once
TGCGCCAGCAGCTTGGCCACCTCACGGGACTATGGCTACACCTTC
CASSLATSRDYGYTF
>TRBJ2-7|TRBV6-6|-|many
TGTGCCAGCAGTTACTCTAAGTCCGAGCAGTACTTC
CASSYSKSEQYF
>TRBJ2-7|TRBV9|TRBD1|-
TGTGCCAGCAGCGCCACGACAGGGGGCTACGAGCAGTACTTC
CASSATTGGYEQYF
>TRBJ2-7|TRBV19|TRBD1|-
TGTGCCAGTAGTAGTCCGGGACAGGATTTCGGCGAGCAGTACTTC
CASSSPGQDFGEQYF
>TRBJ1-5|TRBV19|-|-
TGTGCCAGTAGTAACCAAAGGGGCCTGGCCCAGCATTTT
CASSNQRGLAQHF
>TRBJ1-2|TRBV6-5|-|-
TGTGCCAGCAGTTACTCTCCGGACGGATACTATGGCTACACCTTC
CASSYSPDGYYGYTF
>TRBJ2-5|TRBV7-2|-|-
TGTGCCAGCAGCCGTAGCCCGTACCCAGAGACCCAGTACTTC
CASSRSPYPETQYF
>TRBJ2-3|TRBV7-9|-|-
TGTGCCACCAACTCCGGGTCTGCAGATACGCAGTATTTT
CATNSGSADTQYF
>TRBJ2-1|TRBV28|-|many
TGTGCCAGCAGTTTATTTGCGCGGAATGAGCAGTTCTTC
CASSLFARNEQFF
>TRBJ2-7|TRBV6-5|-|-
TGTGCCAGCACTCCCGGAGGGTTCAGTGTGCAGTACTTC
CASTPGGFSVQYF
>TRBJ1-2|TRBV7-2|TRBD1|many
TGTGCCAGCACCTTAATGGCAGGGGGCGACTATGGCTACACCTTC
CASTLMAGGDYGYTF
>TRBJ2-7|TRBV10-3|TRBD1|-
TGTGCCAGCGCCGCCGGACAGGGAACTTACTACGAGCAGTACTTC
CASAAGQGTYYEQYF
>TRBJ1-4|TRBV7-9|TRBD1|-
TGTGCCAGCAGCTCACAGGGGGCCAATGAAAAACTGTTTTTT
CASSSQGANEKLFF
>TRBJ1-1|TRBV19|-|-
TGTGCCAGTAGTATCAAAGTGAACACTGAAGCTTTCTTT
CASSIKVNTEAFF
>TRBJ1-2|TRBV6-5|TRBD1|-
TGTGCCAGCAGTTACTGGCAGGGGGACTACACCTTC
CASSYWQGDYTF